This T cell receptor beta chain emerged from a study of T-cell reconstitution after alpha-beta-depleted transplantation in children. This clonotype was seen only a few times. Its specificity is not known. Study-wide results and caveats: Two months or so post-transplant, alpha-beta T cells reportedly derived from several hundred expanded graft clones. Newly produced T cells mostly provided counts and TCRbeta diversity after one year, as hyperexpanded clones declined. Some patients showed high day-60 TCRbeta diversity, which derived from surviving recipient T cells and thymic progenitors.

Preparation of the TCRbeta library involved a method that used unique molecular identifiers. TCRdb fed the PCR reads into MiXCR, producing one record per CDR3 protein. Altogether roughly 490,000 distinct CDR3 sequences are present, around 10% being singletons, with the ten largest covering about 15%. The TCR comes from a female patient between 2 and 15 years old who had a stem cell transplant for aplastic anemia, so the T cells may come from the graft donor. Specimen: PBMCs, mostly from graft donor cells, collected 180 days after TCRalphabeta/CD19-depleted stem cell transplant.

The CDR3, as DNA: TGTGCCACCAGTGATAGGGTGAATCAGCCCCAGCATTTT. Its protein product is CATSDRVNQPQHF. The chain combines TRBV24-1 with TRBJ1-5; no definite D call. CDR3 length: 13 amino acids. CDR1 is KGHDR, CDR2 SFDVKD, per germline. Trimming left V 3 bases short and J 4 bases short, with 6 bases between.